The 17 T cell receptor beta chains reported below all come from one sample, sequenced in a study of cytomegalovirus exposure and HLA in healthy donors. Only in-frame clones appear in the TCRdb table, and some are missing; sequencing was by immunoSEQ multiplex PCR. The sample holds 130,000 to 150,000 clones, roughly nine tenths seen once. The sequenced sample consisted of PBMCs. The receptors shown here come from a woman younger than 35 in good health and CMV-seropositive.

This chain joins TRBV12-5 and TRBJ2-5; D possibly corresponds to TRBD2 (5 bases). Germline values: CDR1 LGHNT, CDR2 FRNRAP. CDR3 size: 12 residues. Trimming left V 6 bases short and J 5 bases short, with 10 bases between. The CDR3, as DNA: TGTGCTAGTGGCCGGACTGGCGAGACCCAGTACTTC. Encoded protein: CASGRTGETQYF. The full variable domain, its missing parts supplied by reference TRBV12-5 and TRBJ2-5, is DARVTQTPRHKVTEMGQEVTMRCQPILGHNTVFWYRQTMMQGLELLAYFRNRAPLDDSGMPKDRFSAEMPDATLATLKIQPSEPRDSAVYFCASGRTGETQYFGPGTRLLVL.

This sequence joins TRBV13 and TRBJ1-4; 8 bases align to TRBD1. Germline values: CDR1 PRHDT, CDR2 FYEKMQ (reference sequence). With 5 bases clipped from V and 6 bases from J, the junction kept 8 bases outside the gene matches. This CDR3 spans 15 amino acids. The CDR3 region is CASSPSPGGHEKLFF. The CDR3 DNA reads TGTGCCAGCAGCCCTTCCCCAGGGGGCCATGAAAAACTGTTTTTT.

The V gene is TRBV7-9, the J gene TRBJ1-1, with D tentatively TRBD1 (5 bases). The germline V gene encodes CDR1 SEHNR and CDR2 FQNEAQ (reference sequence). The CDR3 consists of 18 residues. V was pared by 2 bases and J by 0 bases, with 19 bases between. The CDR3 loop is CASSLKLGGGWMNTEAFF. The CDR3 nucleotides are TGTGCCAGCAGCTTAAAGCTGGGGGGAGGCTGGATGAACACTGAAGCTTTCTTT.

The chain carries TRBV5-1 and TRBJ2-3; 9 bases are a match to TRBD1. Losses at the gene ends were 0 bases for V and 5 bases for J; bases not matched to a gene: 1. CDR1 SGHRS and CDR2 YFSETQ come from the germline V gene. The CDR3 sequence is 14 residues long. CDR3 protein: CASSLDRGQDTQYF. CDR3 nucleotides: TGCGCCAGCAGCTTGGACAGGGGGCAAGATACGCAGTATTTT.

The table lists this clone with a count of one. This chain links TRBV5-1 with TRBJ1-1; 8 bases fit TRBD1. The CDR3 runs 17 residues. Looked up from germline, CDR1 is SGHRS and CDR2 is YFSETQ. V was clipped by 0 bases and J by 5 bases; unmatched bases: 12. CDR3 sequence reads: CASSLVMQGARDTEAFF. Written as DNA, the CDR3 is TGCGCCAGCAGCTTGGTTATGCAGGGGGCGAGGGATACTGAAGCTTTCTTT.

The gene calls are TRBV5-6 and TRBJ2-2; D perhaps matches TRBD1 (7 bases). CDR1 SGHDT and CDR2 YYEEEE come from the germline V gene. The CDR3 extends over 15 amino acids. V lost 4 bases and J lost 3, with 13 bases in between. The chain's CDR3 is CASSPGGGDTGELFF. In DNA form, the CDR3 reads TGTGCCAGCAGCCCTGGAGGGGGCGACACCGGGGAGCTGTTTTTT.

This chain connects TRBV6-1 to TRBJ2-7; the D is unclear. Per the germline V gene, CDR1 is MNHNS and CDR2 is SASEGT. V dropped 0 bases and J dropped 5 bases, with 8 bases sitting between them. This CDR3 is built from 13 residues. The CDR3, as DNA: TGTGCCAGCAGTGAAGCCCCAGGAAACGAGCAGTACTTC. It is translated as CASSEAPGNEQYF.

Turning to this clone: Different DNA sequences within this sample yield the same CDR3. J is TRBJ2-5 and V is TRBV27; 8 nucleotides align to TRBD1. The CDR3 spans 14 residues. From germline, CDR1 is MNHEY and CDR2 SMNVEV (reference sequence). The V segment lost 2 bases and the J segment 2 bases; nucleotides outside the gene matches: 1. The CDR3 nucleotides read TGTGCCAGCAGTTTAAACAGGGGGCAAGAGACCCAGTACTTC. This encodes CASSLNRGQETQYF.

V usage is TRBV6-4 and J usage is TRBJ2-2; a possible D gene is TRBD2 (6 bases). The CDR3 has 14 residues. V was shortened by 7 bases and J by 4 bases, with 13 bases between the two germline ends. Looked up from germline, CDR1 is MRHNA and CDR2 is SNTAGT. In DNA form, the CDR3 reads TGTGCCAGCACCGGGACTCCGGGCACCGGGGAGCTGTTTTTT. It is translated as CASTGTPGTGELFF.

This sequence joins TRBV30 and TRBJ1-3; D is uncertain. The length of the CDR3 is 12 residues. Trimming removed 4 bases from V and 4 bases from J, with 8 bases in between. CDR1 and CDR2 from the germline V gene are GTSNPN and SVGIG (reference sequence). CDR3 sequence: CAWTPSGNTIYF. CDR3 nucleotides: TGTGCCTGGACCCCCTCCGGAAACACCATATATTTT.

The chain has TRBV11-3 and TRBJ2-5, with TRBD2 matching 9 bases. V dropped 0 bases and J dropped 3; count of bases not matched to a gene: 8. This CDR3 comprises 17 residues. From germline, CDR1 is SGHNT and CDR2 YENEEA. The CDR3 reads CASSLDKRGEPEETQYF. CDR3 bases: TGTGCCAGCAGCTTAGACAAGCGGGGGGAACCTGAAGAGACCCAGTACTTC.

The V call is TRBV15, the J call TRBJ2-5; a possible D gene is TRBD2 (7 bases). V was cut by 0 bases and J by 5 bases, with 16 bases left in between. The CDR3 consists of 16 residues. Germline CDR1 and CDR2: LNHNV and YYDKDF (reference sequence). CDR3 nucleotide sequence: TGTGCCACCAGCAGAGACCAACTAGGGGGAGGGGAGACCCAGTACTTC. Residues: CATSRDQLGGGETQYF.

The V call is TRBV27, the J call TRBJ2-1; TRBD2 aligns across 16 bases. The V gene's germline CDR1 is MNHEY and CDR2 SMNVEV (reference sequence). V lost 1 base to trimming and J lost 2 bases; unmatched junction nucleotides: 5. There are 19 residues in the CDR3. This chain's CDR3 is CASSLWGLAGGRAYNEQFF. Here the CDR3 DNA reads TGTGCCAGCAGTTTATGGGGACTAGCGGGGGGGCGGGCCTACAATGAGCAGTTCTTC.

This clone appeared a few times. The rearrangement links TRBV4-3 to TRBJ1-3, with D perhaps matching TRBD1 (5 bases). CDR3 size: 16 residues. Germline assignment: CDR1 LGHNA and CDR2 YSLEER. Trimming took off 3 bases at V and 4 bases at J, with 16 bases between the two ends. CDR3 loop: CASSQGLPQGGNTIYF. Written as DNA, the CDR3 is TGCGCCAGCAGCCAGGGTCTCCCGCAGGGAGGAAACACCATATATTTT.

This clone has just one count. V and J are TRBV7-9 and TRBJ2-5; TRBD1 might be the D (6 bases). Trimming left V 5 bases short and J 4 bases short, with 20 bases between. CDR3 length: 16 amino acids. Germline V lookup: CDR1 SEHNR, CDR2 FQNEAQ (reference sequence). CDR3 nucleotides: TGTGCCAGCAGCCCCCTGGGGCAGGGGAGCTTAGAGACCCAGTACTTC. Translated: CASSPLGQGSLETQYF.

V and J are TRBV10-2 and TRBJ1-2, with TRBD1 matching 11 bases. CDR3 size: 13 residues. Trimming cost V 8 bases and J 8 bases; bases outside gene matches: 7. The germline V gene has CDR1 WSHSY and CDR2 SAAADI. The CDR3 protein is CASGRTGGVGYTF. CDR3 nucleotides: TGCGCCAGCGGCAGGACAGGGGGCGTAGGCTACACCTTC.

The chain joins TRBV28 to TRBJ2-3; a possible D gene is TRBD2 (6 bases). This CDR3 comprises 14 residues. Trimming left V 3 bases short and J 4 bases short, with 11 bases between. Germline CDR1 MDHEN, CDR2 SYDVKM. CDR3 protein: CASSFRLGADTQYF. DNA of the CDR3: TGTGCCAGCAGTTTCCGACTAGGTGCAGATACGCAGTATTTT.